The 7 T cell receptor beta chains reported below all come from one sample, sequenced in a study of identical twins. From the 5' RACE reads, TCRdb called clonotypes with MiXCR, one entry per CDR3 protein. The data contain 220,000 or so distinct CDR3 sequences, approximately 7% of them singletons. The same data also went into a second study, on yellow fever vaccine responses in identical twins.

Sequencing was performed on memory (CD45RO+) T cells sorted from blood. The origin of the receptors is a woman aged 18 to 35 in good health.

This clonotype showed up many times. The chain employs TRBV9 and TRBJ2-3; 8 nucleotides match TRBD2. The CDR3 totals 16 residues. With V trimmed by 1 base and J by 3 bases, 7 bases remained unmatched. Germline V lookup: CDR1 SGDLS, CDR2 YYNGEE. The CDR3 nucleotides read TGTGCCAGCAGCGTACTCAGCGGGAGCGTGACAGATACGCAGTATTTT. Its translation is CASSVLSGSVTDTQYF.

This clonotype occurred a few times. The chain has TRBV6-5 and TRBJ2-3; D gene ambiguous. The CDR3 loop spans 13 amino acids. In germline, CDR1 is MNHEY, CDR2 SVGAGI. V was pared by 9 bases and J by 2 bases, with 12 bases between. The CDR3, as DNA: TGTGCCAGTCAATTAAAAATCACAGATACGCAGTATTTT. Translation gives CASQLKITDTQYF.

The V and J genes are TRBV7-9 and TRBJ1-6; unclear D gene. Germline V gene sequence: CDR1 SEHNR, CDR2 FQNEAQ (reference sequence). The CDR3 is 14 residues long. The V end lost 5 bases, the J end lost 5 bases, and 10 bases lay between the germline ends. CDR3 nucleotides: TGTGCCAGCAGCCCGCTCGGGGATAATTCACCCCTCCACTTT. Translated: CASSPLGDNSPLHF.

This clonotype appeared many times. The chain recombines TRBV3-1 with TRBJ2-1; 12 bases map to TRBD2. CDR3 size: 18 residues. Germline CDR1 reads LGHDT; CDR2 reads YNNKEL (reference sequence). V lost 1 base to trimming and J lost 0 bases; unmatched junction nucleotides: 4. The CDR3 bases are TGTGCCAGCAGCCAAGGGCTAGCGGGGGGGAGCTCCTACAATGAGCAGTTCTTC. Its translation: CASSQGLAGGSSYNEQFF.

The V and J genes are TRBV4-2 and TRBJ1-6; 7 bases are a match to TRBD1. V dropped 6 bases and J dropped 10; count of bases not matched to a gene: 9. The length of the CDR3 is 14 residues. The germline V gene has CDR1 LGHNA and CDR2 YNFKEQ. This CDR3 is CASRQTGFFSPLHF. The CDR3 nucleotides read TGTGCCAGCAGACAGACAGGGTTTTTCTCACCCCTCCACTTT.

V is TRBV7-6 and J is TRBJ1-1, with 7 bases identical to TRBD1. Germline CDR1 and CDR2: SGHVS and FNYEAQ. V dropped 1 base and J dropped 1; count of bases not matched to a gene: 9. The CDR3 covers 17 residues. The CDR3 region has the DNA TGTGCCAGCAGCTTAGTTTCTACGGGACAGACGAACACTGAAGCTTTCTTT. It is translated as CASSLVSTGQTNTEAFF.

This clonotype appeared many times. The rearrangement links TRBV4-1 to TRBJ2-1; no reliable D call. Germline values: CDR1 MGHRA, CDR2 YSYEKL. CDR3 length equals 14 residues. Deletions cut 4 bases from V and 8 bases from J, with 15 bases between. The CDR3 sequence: CASSLQRAADEQFF. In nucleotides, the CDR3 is TGCGCCAGCAGCCTTCAAAGGGCAGCCGATGAGCAGTTCTTC.